This TCR beta chain was captured by sequencing in a study of graft-versus-host responses after intestinal transplantation. At the level of the study: Isolated intestinal, liver-intestinal, or multivisceral transplants were what recipients had. Study-wide results and caveats: Within allografts, high graft-versus-host to host-versus-graft clonal ratios were seen among patients with graft-donor T cell macrochimerism.

Measured with immunoSEQ multiplex PCR; TCRdb has only the in-frame clones, and not every one. Of about 100,000 clones in the sample, over 75% were seen once. The CDR3 has 14 amino acids. Germline loops: CDR1 SGHNT, CDR2 YYREEE (reference sequence). The ends were cut back, 5 bases at V and 2 bases at J, with 13 bases in the middle. Regarding this clone: Its antigen is as yet unknown.

V and J are TRBV5-4 and TRBJ2-5; either TRBD1 or TRBD2 may supply D (5 bases each). Sequencing was performed on unstimulated CD4+ T cells sorted from spleen or lymph node cells, taken before transplant. This TCR came from a human donor who was the organ donor for an intestinal transplant. CDR3 loop: CASSRSWGQETQYF. The CDR3 DNA reads as TGTGCCAGCAGTCGGAGTTGGGGGCAAGAGACCCAGTACTTC. The whole variable domain, filled in from reference TRBV5-4 and TRBJ2-5, reads ETGVTQSPTHLIKTRGQQVTLRCSSQSGHNTVSWYQQALGQGPQFIFQYYREEENGRGNFPPRFSGLQFPNYSSELNVNALELDDSALYLCASSRSWGQETQYFGPGTRLLVL.